By sample share, the clone carrying this T cell receptor (beta chain) is medium-sized. This sample was included in a study of graft-versus-host responses after intestinal transplantation. Irradiated stimulators labeled with violet dye, about 200,000 in number, were plated with about 200,000 CFSE-labeled responders. The authors sorted proliferating CFSE-low CD3+CD4+ and CD3+CD8+ responders after the reaction. General study points: Some GvH clones were seen earlier in gut or blood, suggesting intestinal origin. Levels of circulating GvH clones at their peak were associated with early post-transplant HvG declines.

V was trimmed by 0 bases and J by 1 base, leaving 21 bases between them. The CDR3 loop spans 19 amino acids. Germline V gene sequence: CDR1 MNHNS, CDR2 SASEGT. The method was immunoSEQ multiplex PCR; TCRdb's version includes in-frame clones alone and lacks a portion of them. The sample lists some 10,000 clones, 25% to 30% occurring once. Specimen: alloreactive CD8+ T cells from a mixed lymphocyte reaction culture, collected before intestinal transplant. As to subset: CFSE-low proliferating T cells sorted from roughly six-day pre-transplant mixed lymphocyte reaction (GvH or HvG direction). The V gene is TRBV6-1, the J gene TRBJ1-2; D is possibly TRBD1 (6 bases). The sequence was obtained from a human patient who received an intestinal transplant. As DNA, the CDR3 is TGTGCCAGCAGTGAAGCGCTCGACAGGTGGCTCCTGGGTAACTATGGCTACACCTTC. Its protein product is CASSEALDRWLLGNYGYTF.